The entry below describes one T cell receptor beta chain. The antigen remains undetermined. This sample was taken from a study of cytomegalovirus exposure and HLA in healthy donors. Study-wide results and caveats: The study carried out a later analysis of TCR beta sequences. It associated around 17,000 of them with specific HLA alleles at a false discovery rate of 0.05. The sole available immune exposure information was CMV serostatus. The dataset shows that most TCR sequences were rare, while some public TCRs occurred in many donors.

The primer mix had 60 Vbeta and 13 Jbeta primers. Per the study methods: Approximately 79 million unique TCR beta chains, roughly 11 million of them shared, were counted by a later analysis. Assay: immunoSEQ multiplex PCR; the TCRdb copy retains only in-frame clones and omits some. V and J calls and clone size are as listed in that table; D and trimming were resolved from the DNA. The sample holds fewer than 250,000 clones, over 75% seen once. V lost 0 bases to trimming and J lost 1 base, with 10 bases between them. Germline V gene data show CDR1 as ENHRY and CDR2 as SYGVKD. The CDR3 is made up of 15 amino acids.

This receptor was taken from a woman aged 45-65 years in good health and CMV-seropositive. The specimen sequenced was PBMCs. This chain connects TRBV10-3 to TRBJ2-7; a possible D gene is TRBD1 (5 bases). The CDR3 bases are TGTGCCATCAGTGAGTCTGCAGGGTCGTCCTACGAGCAGTACTTC. This codes for CAISESAGSSYEQYF.